This T cell receptor (beta chain) stems from a study of blood T cell repertoires in COVID-19. The wider study: COVID-19 samples collected from the United States, Italy and Spain covered acute and convalescent phases.

The CDR3 is 15 residues long. The J segment lost 0 bases and the V segment lost 4 bases, leaving 6 bases of the junction unmatched. The V gene's germline CDR1 is SGHRS and CDR2 YFSETQ. Per the original data handling: Reference gene primer amplification gave estimated nucleated cell counts. TCRdb keeps only in-frame clones here, not all; method: immunoSEQ multiplex PCR. V, J and clone size were drawn from that table, and D and trimming were deduced from the DNA. The data contain tens of thousands of clones, 88% of them singletons. Sequencing was carried out using peripheral blood. The chain couples TRBV5-1 to TRBJ2-7; TRBD1 agrees at 8 bases. The receptor was derived from a man in his fifties or sixties with active COVID-19. The CDR3 coding sequence is TGCGCCAGCAGCCTGAGGACAGGGAACTCCTACGAGCAGTACTTC. Translation gives CASSLRTGNSYEQYF.